The present T cell receptor (beta chain) was sequenced within a study of blood T cell repertoires in COVID-19. Overall study context: Italy, Spain and the United States were the sources of the convalescent and acute COVID-19 samples. Nucleic acid was either cDNA or gDNA, and it came from T cells, B-cell-depleted T cells, or PBMCs.

Authors' analysis steps: From reference gene primer amplification, estimates of nucleated cell counts were derived. The protocol was immunoSEQ multiplex PCR, while the TCRdb copy is restricted to in-frame clones and leaves out a portion. For V, J and clone size, that table is used; D and trimming come from the DNA. The top ten hold 2.3% of the sample, which has a few hundred thousand clones, about 80% seen once. There are many counts of this clone. Germline values: CDR1 ENHRY, CDR2 SYGVKD. CDR3 size: 14 residues. J was trimmed by 6 bases and V by 2 bases; bases with no gene match: 3. The receptor comes from an older woman with acute or convalescent COVID-19. V and J are TRBV10-3 and TRBJ2-2, with TRBD1 matching over 7 bases. Specimen: peripheral blood. The CDR3 nucleotides are TGTGCCATCAGTGAGCGGCAGGGGGCCGGGGAGCTGTTTTTT. It is translated as CAISERQGAGELFF.